This section outlines one TCR beta chain sequence together with its context. There is no known antigen for this receptor. No base quality values were provided; no much bigger clone lies one nucleotide off. The immunoSEQ Assay, a bias-controlled multiplex PCR, was used to amplify TCRbeta CDR3 regions from genomic DNA. In the authors' own workflow: Nucleated cell counts per sample were estimated from amplification of reference gene primers within the assay. Sequence reads were collapsed and filtered to measure the absolute abundance of every unique TCRbeta CDR3 rearrangement. Productive Simpson clonality was computed per sample as the square root of Simpson's diversity index over productive rearrangements. Here the immuneACCESS table is served through TCRdb, limited to in-frame sequences with V and J called. Missing clones are a known gap in these copies; in checked studies unresolved V genes cover under half, and the rest lacks a known reason. Clone size and V and J calls were adopted from that table, with D and trimming inferred from the DNA. A total of about 330,000 clones appear in this sample, approximately 89% of them only once. The leading ten clones occupy around 4.6% of the sample.

The junction shows trimming of 0 bases on V and 6 bases on J, plus 10 bases between the germline ends. In the germline V gene, CDR1 corresponds to KGHDR and CDR2 to SFDVKD. The CDR3 has 14 amino acids, counting the end cysteine and phenylalanine. Only the CDR3 DNA is retained, 42 bases long and in frame from the first base. These data come from a study of blood T cell repertoires in COVID-19 (dated by TCRdb to between 2020 and 2021). Looking at the study overall: The collaborator samples originated in the United States, Italy and Spain and spanned the acute and convalescent phases of COVID-19. The prospective study material was composed of cDNA or gDNA derived from T cells, B-cell-depleted T cells, or PBMCs. A freely available public database, intended as a resource for researchers studying the immune response to SARS-CoV-2, is where the repertoires were released. Where HLA class I and class II types were available, the types were taken from metadata supplied by the sample provider, not from assay-based typing. Samples came from the ongoing ImmuneRACE study (first 160 participants) plus 1,254 subjects from 6 global collaborators. The dataset comprised deeply sampled blood TCRbeta repertoires from subjects exposed to, actively infected with, or recovered from COVID-19. A de-identified subject ID, COVID-19 status, age in years and sex were almost always included in the sample metadata. General findings and caveats noted by the study authors: How much clinical and demographic metadata was included differed by source and by participant, and the metadata was provided uncurated.

Enrolling through a virtual design, the prospective study's participants ranged in age from roughly 18 to 89 years and lived across roughly 24 United States geographic areas. In the prospective study, cohorts were assigned on the basis of participant-reported clinical history obtained from a screening survey and a study questionnaire. ImmuneRACE Cohort 3 recovered participants were defined by two consecutive negative NP/OP PCR tests, healthcare professional clearance, or symptom resolution. Each participant in the prospective study had whole blood, serum and a nasopharyngeal or oropharyngeal swab collected by mobile phlebotomists. Participants in the prospective study had the option to provide additional blood draws and questionnaires over an approximately two-month period. Blood samples from the prospective study were shipped frozen or at room temperature prior to DNA extraction.

The origin of this receptor is a man aged 30 to 45 who had recovered from COVID-19. The sequence is built from TRBV24-1 and TRBJ1-2, with TRBD1 tentatively as D gene (5 bases match). Source material: PBMCs or T cells enriched from blood (not recorded which). This receptor carries the CDR3 CATSDLWGADGYTF. The DNA is as follows: TGTGCCACCAGTGATTTGTGGGGCGCGGATGGCTACACCTTC.